Listed below are T cell receptor beta chains from one sample, sequenced in a study of PD-1 blockade in classical Hodgkin lymphoma. Sequencing used immunoSEQ multiplex PCR; TCRdb keeps in-frame clones, though not all of them. Of approximately 65,000 clones in the sample, approximately 92% are singletons; the top ten hold about 8%. The material sequenced was peripheral blood mononuclear cells (PBMCs), taken before the fourth cycle of nivolumab. These receptors came from a human donor with classical Hodgkin lymphoma. CDR3s include the opening cysteine and the closing phenylalanine or tryptophan. The D gene is left open where the match is weak. Expanded clones get a size class; other rows say once, few or many, or leave the size out.

TRBV18	TRBD1	TRBJ2-1	NA	CASSPPDRVNNEQFF	TGTGCCAGCTCACCACCGGACAGGGTTAACAATGAGCAGTTCTTC
TRBV19	NA	TRBJ1-5	NA	CASSIDHPTEPQHF	TGTGCCAGTAGTATAGATCACCCCACTGAGCCCCAGCATTTT
TRBV19	TRBD2	TRBJ2-1	NA	CASSIALAGYLEIYNEQFF	TGTGCCAGTAGTATCGCGCTAGCGGGATATCTAGAGATATACAATGAGCAGTTCTTC
TRBV7-9	TRBD2	TRBJ2-5	NA	CASSVAGGVETQYF	TGTGCCAGCAGCGTGGCGGGGGGCGTGGAGACCCAGTACTTC
TRBV13	TRBD2	TRBJ2-5	NA	CASSPGTSGGIQETQYF	TGTGCCAGCAGCCCAGGGACTAGCGGGGGGATCCAAGAGACCCAGTACTTC
TRBV4-2	NA	TRBJ1-4	NA	CASSQGGAGNEKLFF	TGTGCCAGCAGCCAGGGGGGAGCTGGGAATGAAAAACTGTTTTTT
TRBV7-9	NA	TRBJ1-2	NA	CASSWGTPMGGYTF	TGTGCCAGCAGCTGGGGGACCCCGATGGGGGGCTACACCTTC
TRBV6-5	TRBD1	TRBJ2-7	NA	CASSYGGTGLDEQYF	TGTGCCAGCAGTTACGGTGGGACAGGTCTCGACGAGCAGTACTTC
TRBV2	TRBD2	TRBJ2-1	NA	CASSDSGISGQKFF	TGTGCCAGCAGTGATAGCGGGATAAGCGGGCAAAAGTTCTTC
TRBV6-1	TRBD2	TRBJ2-7	NA	CASSEALASGAYEQYF	TGTGCCAGCAGTGAAGCTTTGGCTAGCGGGGCCTACGAGCAGTACTTC
TRBV5-6	TRBD1	TRBJ1-2	NA	CASSFRDSFYTF	TGTGCCAGCAGCTTCCGGGACAGTTTCTACACCTTC
TRBV9	NA	TRBJ1-3	NA	CASSVGVGNTIYF	TGTGCCAGCAGCGTAGGGGTGGGAAACACCATATATTTT
TRBV7-9	TRBD1	TRBJ1-3	NA	CASSLELQGANTIYF	TGTGCCAGCAGCTTAGAGTTACAGGGGGCAAACACCATATATTTT
TRBV6-5	NA	TRBJ1-1	NA	CASSFGTARNTEAFF	TGTGCCAGCAGTTTCGGGACGGCCCGGAACACTGAAGCTTTCTTT
TRBV9	NA	TRBJ2-7	NA	CASSAGYEQYF	TGTGCCAGCAGCGCCGGCTACGAGCAGTACTTC
TRBV28	NA	TRBJ2-7	NA	CASSYLGDDEQYF	TGTGCCAGCAGTTATTTGGGGGACGACGAGCAGTACTTC
TRBV19	NA	TRBJ1-5	NA	CASSIDTGNSNQPQHF	TGTGCCAGTAGTATAGATACAGGGAATAGCAATCAGCCCCAGCATTTT
TRBV5-1	NA	TRBJ2-1	NA	CASSMEGEQFF	TGCGCCAGCAGCATGGAGGGGGAGCAGTTCTTC
TRBV1	NA	TRBJ2-7	NA	CTSSQPGQGAREQYF	TGCACCAGCAGCCAGCCGGGACAGGGGGCGAGGGAGCAGTACTTC
TRBV7-9	NA	TRBJ2-5	NA	CASTLMGGLLQETQYF	TGTGCCAGCACCCTGATGGGGGGTCTACTCCAAGAGACCCAGTACTTC
TRBV5-4	TRBD2	TRBJ2-1	once	CASSPALAGGSYNEQFF	TGTGCCAGCAGCCCCGCCCTAGCGGGAGGCTCCTACAATGAGCAGTTCTTC
TRBV6-1	TRBD1	TRBJ2-1	once	CASSAEDRANEQFF	TGTGCCAGCAGTGCCGAGGACAGGGCCAATGAGCAGTTCTTC
TRBV2	NA	TRBJ2-3	NA	CASSDSLLAEGADTQYF	TGTGCCAGCAGTGATAGCCTTCTAGCGGAGGGGGCAGATACGCAGTATTTT
TRBV18	TRBD1	TRBJ2-1	NA	CASSPGQGWDEQFF	TGTGCCAGCTCACCAGGACAGGGCTGGGATGAGCAGTTCTTC
TRBV4-1	TRBD2	TRBJ2-2	few	CASSQGYSGRNTGELFF	TGCGCCAGCAGCCAAGGTTATAGCGGGAGGAACACCGGGGAGCTGTTTTTT
TRBV7-2	NA	TRBJ2-6	NA	CASSFGASSGANVLTF	TGTGCCAGCAGCTTCGGGGCTTCGAGTGGGGCCAACGTCCTGACTTTC
TRBV27	TRBD1	TRBJ1-4	NA	CASSRDRHLTTNEKLFF	TGTGCCAGCAGTCGGGACAGGCATCTTACAACTAATGAAAAACTGTTTTTT
TRBV19	TRBD1	TRBJ2-3	NA	CASSIGTGGTDTQYF	TGTGCCAGTAGTATAGGGACAGGGGGCACAGATACGCAGTATTTT
TRBV7-9	NA	TRBJ2-3	NA	CASSLEQANTDTQYF	TGTGCCAGCAGCTTAGAGCAGGCCAACACAGATACGCAGTATTTT